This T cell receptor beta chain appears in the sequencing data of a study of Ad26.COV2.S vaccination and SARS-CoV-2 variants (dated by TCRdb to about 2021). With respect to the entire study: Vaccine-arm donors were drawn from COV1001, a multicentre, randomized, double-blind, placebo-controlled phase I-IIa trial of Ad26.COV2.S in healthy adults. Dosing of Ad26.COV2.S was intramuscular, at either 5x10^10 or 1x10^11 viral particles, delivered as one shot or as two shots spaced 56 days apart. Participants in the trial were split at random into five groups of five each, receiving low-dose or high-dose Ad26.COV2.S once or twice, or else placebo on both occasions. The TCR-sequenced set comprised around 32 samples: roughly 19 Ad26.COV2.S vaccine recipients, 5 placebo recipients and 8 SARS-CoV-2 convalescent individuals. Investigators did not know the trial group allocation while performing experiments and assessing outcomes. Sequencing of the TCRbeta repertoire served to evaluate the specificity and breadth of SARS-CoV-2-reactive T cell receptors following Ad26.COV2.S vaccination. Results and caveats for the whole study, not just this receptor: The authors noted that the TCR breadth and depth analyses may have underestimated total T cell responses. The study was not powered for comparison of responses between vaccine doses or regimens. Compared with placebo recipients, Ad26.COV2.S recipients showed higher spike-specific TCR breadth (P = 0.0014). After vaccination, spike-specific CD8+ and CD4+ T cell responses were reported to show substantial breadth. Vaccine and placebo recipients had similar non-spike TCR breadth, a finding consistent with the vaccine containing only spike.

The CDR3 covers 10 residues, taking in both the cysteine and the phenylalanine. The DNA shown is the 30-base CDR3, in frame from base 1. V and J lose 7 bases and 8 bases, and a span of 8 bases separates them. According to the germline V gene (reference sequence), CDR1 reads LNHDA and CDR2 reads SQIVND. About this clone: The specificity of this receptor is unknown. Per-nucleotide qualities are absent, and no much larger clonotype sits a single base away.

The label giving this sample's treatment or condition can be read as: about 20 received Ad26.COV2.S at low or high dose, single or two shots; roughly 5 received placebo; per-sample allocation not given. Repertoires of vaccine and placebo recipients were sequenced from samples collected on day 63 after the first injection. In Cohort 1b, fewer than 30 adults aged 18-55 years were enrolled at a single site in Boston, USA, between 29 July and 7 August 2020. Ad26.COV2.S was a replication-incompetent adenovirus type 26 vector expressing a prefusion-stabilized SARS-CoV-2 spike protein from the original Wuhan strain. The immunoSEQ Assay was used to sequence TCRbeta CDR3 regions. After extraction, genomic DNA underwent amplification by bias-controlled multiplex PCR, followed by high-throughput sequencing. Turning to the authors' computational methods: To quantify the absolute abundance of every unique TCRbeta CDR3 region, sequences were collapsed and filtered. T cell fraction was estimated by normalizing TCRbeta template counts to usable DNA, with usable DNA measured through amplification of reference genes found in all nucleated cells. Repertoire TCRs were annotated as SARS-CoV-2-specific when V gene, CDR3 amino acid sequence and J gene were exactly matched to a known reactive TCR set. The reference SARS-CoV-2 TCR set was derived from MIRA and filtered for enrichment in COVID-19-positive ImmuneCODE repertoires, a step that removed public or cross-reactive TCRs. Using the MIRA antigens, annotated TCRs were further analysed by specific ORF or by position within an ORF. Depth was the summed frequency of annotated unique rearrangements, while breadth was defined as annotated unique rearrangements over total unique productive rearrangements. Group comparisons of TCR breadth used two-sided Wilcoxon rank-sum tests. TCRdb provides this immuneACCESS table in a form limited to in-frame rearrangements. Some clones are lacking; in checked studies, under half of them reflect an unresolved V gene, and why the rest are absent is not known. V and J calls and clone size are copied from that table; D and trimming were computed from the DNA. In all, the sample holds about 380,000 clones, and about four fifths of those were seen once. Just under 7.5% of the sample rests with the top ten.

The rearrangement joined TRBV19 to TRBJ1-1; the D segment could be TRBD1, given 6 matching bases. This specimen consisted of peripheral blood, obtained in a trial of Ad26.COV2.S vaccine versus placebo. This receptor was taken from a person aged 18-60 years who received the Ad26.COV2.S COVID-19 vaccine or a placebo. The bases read TGTGCCAGTATGCAGGGGGAAGCTTTCTTT. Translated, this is CASMQGEAFF.